One and the same sample provided the 30 T cell receptor beta chains below, sequenced in a study of cytotoxic CD8 clonotypes in ibrutinib-treated CLL. Libraries were prepared by immunoSEQ multiplex PCR; TCRdb keeps only in-frame clonotypes and omits some of them. The repertoire holds 330,000 or so clones, with over 55% as singletons. Specimen: PBMCs, collected after 36 months of ibrutinib treatment. These receptors came from a human donor with chronic lymphocytic leukemia.

The chain employs TRBV28 and TRBJ2-2; perhaps D is TRBD1 or TRBD2 (5 bases each). Per germline, CDR1 MDHEN and CDR2 SYDVKM. With 6 bases removed from V and 5 bases from J, the gap between germline ends came to 19 bases. CDR3 length: 16 residues. CDR3 loop: CASSPLGQGETGELFF. The CDR3 nucleotides read TGTGCCAGCAGCCCTCTGGGGCAGGGAGAGACCGGGGAGCTGTTTTTT.

The gene calls are TRBV29-1 and TRBJ2-5, with 7 bases lining up with TRBD2. CDR3 length: 14 amino acids. Germline V gene data show CDR1 as SQVTM and CDR2 as ANQGSEA. V trimming: 3 bases; J trimming: 5 bases; junction bases outside the gene matches: 9. As DNA, the CDR3 is TGCAGCGTTGACCAGGGACTACCCGGGGAGACCCAGTACTTC. It specifies CSVDQGLPGETQYF.

This chain connects TRBV14 to TRBJ1-1; D is ambiguous. There are 11 residues in the CDR3. Germline CDR1 is SGHDN and CDR2 is FVKESK. Trimming stripped 4 bases from V and 10 bases from J, with 10 bases between. This CDR3 reads CASSPGSGAFF. CDR3 DNA: TGTGCCAGCAGCCCAGGATCGGGAGCTTTCTTT.

The J gene is TRBJ2-2, the V gene TRBV27; no clear D. From germline, CDR1 is MNHEY and CDR2 SMNVEV (reference sequence). The CDR3 length is 14 residues. V lost 6 bases, J lost 2 bases, and 10 bases lay in between. The CDR3 spells CASRGLRNTGELFF. The DNA of the CDR3 is TGTGCCAGCAGAGGTCTCAGAAACACCGGGGAGCTGTTTTTT.

The table lists this clone with a count of one. This chain links TRBV9 with TRBJ2-3; 12 nucleotides match TRBD2. Trimming removed 4 bases from V and 4 bases from J; junction bases left unmatched: 4. Germline CDR1 SGDLS, CDR2 YYNGEE. The length of the CDR3 is 15 residues. The chain's CDR3 is CASSILAGGPDTQYF. As DNA, the CDR3 is TGTGCCAGCAGCATACTAGCGGGAGGTCCAGATACGCAGTATTTT.

This clone turned up a few times. This chain joins TRBV11-2 and TRBJ2-4, with TRBD2 matching 9 bases. The V gene end was trimmed by 3 bases and the J gene end by 0 bases; junction bases not matched to a gene: 12. This CDR3 has 19 residues. The V gene's germline CDR1 is SGHAT and CDR2 FQNNGV. The CDR3 sequence: CASSFAPSGVTLAKNIQYF. The CDR3 coding sequence is TGTGCCAGCAGCTTCGCCCCTAGCGGGGTGACCTTAGCCAAAAACATTCAGTACTTC. Full variable domain (outside the CDR3, taken from reference TRBV11-2 and TRBJ2-4): EAGVAQSPRYKIIEKRQSVAFWCNPISGHATLYWYQQILGQGPKLLIQFQNNGVVDDSQLPKDRFSAERLKGVDSTLKIQPAKLEDSAVYLCASSFAPSGVTLAKNIQYFGAGTRLSVL.

The V and J genes are TRBV25-1 and TRBJ2-7; perhaps TRBD2 as D (6 bases). There are 15 residues in the CDR3. Trimming removed 4 bases from V and 2 bases from J, with 15 bases in between. Looked up from germline, CDR1 is MGHDK and CDR2 is SYGVNS. CDR3 residues: CASSGGGRPAYEQYF. In DNA, the CDR3 is TGTGCCAGCAGTGGGGGAGGACGGCCGGCCTACGAGCAGTACTTC.

V gene TRBV7-8 combines with J gene TRBJ1-2; D remains ambiguous. Trimming took 0 bases from V and 2 from J, leaving 4 bases between them. The CDR3 sequence is 13 residues long. Per germline, CDR1 SGHVS and CDR2 FQNEAQ. As DNA, the CDR3 is TGTGCCAGCAGCTTAGCCATCAACTATGGCTACACCTTC. Translation gives CASSLAINYGYTF. The entire variable domain, with the rest obtained from reference TRBV7-8 and TRBJ1-2, is as follows: GAGVSQSPRYKVAKRGQDVALRCDPISGHVSLFWYQQALGQGPEFLTYFQNEAQLDKSGLPSDRFFAERPEGSVSTLKIQRTQQEDSAVYLCASSLAINYGYTFGSGTRLTVV.

CDR3 amino acids: CASSQEGWPQETQYF. Here the CDR3 DNA reads TGCGCCAGCAGCCAAGAAGGCTGGCCCCAAGAGACCCAGTACTTC. This chain links TRBV4-1 with TRBJ2-5; no clear D. CDR3 length equals 15 residues. Trimming took off 0 bases at V and 1 base at J, with 9 bases between the two ends. Looked up from germline, CDR1 is MGHRA and CDR2 is YSYEKL.

The table lists this clone with a few counts. The CDR3 spells CASIPRRGGEQYF. The CDR3 DNA sequence: TGTGCCAGCATCCCACGACGGGGCGGCGAGCAGTACTTC. The chain carries TRBV25-1 and TRBJ2-7; D could derive from TRBD1 or TRBD2 (5 bases each). Trimming stripped 7 bases from V and 6 bases from J, with 16 bases between. CDR1 and CDR2 from the germline V gene are MGHDK and SYGVNS. This CDR3 is 13 amino acids long.

This clone showed up just a few times. The rearrangement links TRBV7-9 to TRBJ1-1; tentatively, D is TRBD1 (5 bases). The germline V and J ends were trimmed by 5 bases and 0 bases, with 13 bases remaining between them. The germline V gene encodes CDR1 SEHNR and CDR2 FQNEAQ (reference sequence). There are 15 residues in the CDR3. The CDR3 DNA is TGTGCCAGCAGCATAAGAGACAGCCTGAACACTGAAGCTTTCTTT. It codes for CASSIRDSLNTEAFF.

The CDR3 bases are TGTGCCAGCAGCTTGGCCAAAAAAGTATGGGGCACTGAAGCTTTCTTT. It translates to CASSLAKKVWGTEAFF. The chain recombines TRBV5-5 with TRBJ1-1; D gene uncertain. V was pared by 0 bases and J by 4 bases, with 16 bases between. The CDR3 spans 16 residues. Germline loops: CDR1 SGHKS, CDR2 YYEKEE (reference sequence).

The V call is TRBV5-6, the J call TRBJ2-5, with 11 bases matching TRBD2. This CDR3 contains 17 residues. The J segment lost 2 bases and the V segment lost 3 bases, leaving 9 bases of the junction unmatched. CDR1 is SGHDT and CDR2 is YYEEEE in the germline V gene. The CDR3 DNA reads TGTGCCAGCAGCTACCCTAGCGGGGGGTCGATACAAGAGACCCAGTACTTC. Encoded protein: CASSYPSGGSIQETQYF.

This chain's CDR3 is CASSHQGGSWNEQYF. Here the CDR3 DNA reads TGTGCCAGCAGCCACCAGGGCGGGAGTTGGAACGAGCAGTACTTC. This rearrangement joins TRBV28 to TRBJ2-7, with TRBD2 identical over 7 bases. The CDR3 runs to 15 residues. V was clipped by 6 bases and J by 5 bases; unmatched bases: 13. Germline lookup yields CDR1 MDHEN and CDR2 SYDVKM.

V usage is TRBV5-1 and J usage is TRBJ2-7; TRBD2 might be the D (5 bases). Germline V CDR1 and CDR2: SGHRS, YFSETQ. The CDR3 length is 15 residues. The V gene lost 0 bases and the J gene lost 0 bases, with 10 bases spanning the gap. The CDR3 here is CASSLGPGSSYEQYF. DNA of the CDR3: TGCGCCAGCAGCTTGGGGCCGGGGAGCTCCTACGAGCAGTACTTC.

CDR3 DNA: TGTGCCAGCAGTAACGAGAATGAGCAGTTCTTC. Its translation: CASSNENEQFF. The rearrangement links TRBV6-5 to TRBJ2-1; D not resolved. The CDR3 loop spans 11 amino acids. CDR1 and CDR2 from the germline V gene are MNHEY and SVGAGI. Trimming shortened V by 5 bases and J by 7 bases, and 6 bases separated the two germline ends.

This chain joins TRBV7-8 and TRBJ2-7, with 13 bases fitting TRBD2. Trimming removed 1 base from V and 7 bases from J; junction bases left unmatched: 13. This CDR3 region has 18 residues. CDR1 is SGHVS, CDR2 FQNEAQ, per germline. DNA of the CDR3: TGTGCCAGCAGCTTAGGGCCCCAACTAGCGGGAGGGCCGCGGGAGCAGTACTTC. It codes for CASSLGPQLAGGPREQYF.

This CDR3 is CSVELSLTDTQYF. In DNA form, the CDR3 reads TGCAGCGTTGAACTGTCCCTCACAGATACGCAGTATTTT. The chain employs TRBV29-1 and TRBJ2-3; D unresolved. The V and J ends lost 2 bases and 2 bases respectively, with 8 bases between them. This CDR3 region has 13 residues. The germline gives CDR1 SQVTM, CDR2 ANQGSEA.

This clone came up once. This chain connects TRBV5-1 to TRBJ2-1; unclear D gene. Trimming took off 1 base at V and 5 bases at J, with 13 bases between the two ends. Germline loops: CDR1 SGHRS, CDR2 YFSETQ. The CDR3 runs to 15 residues. CDR3 in amino acids: CASSLIFPENNEQFF. In DNA form, the CDR3 reads TGCGCCAGCAGCTTGATTTTCCCAGAAAACAATGAGCAGTTCTTC.

J is TRBJ2-7 and V is TRBV19; TRBD1 agrees at 10 bases. The germline V gene has CDR1 LNHDA and CDR2 SQIVND (reference sequence). The CDR3 runs 16 residues. Trimming cost V 7 bases and J 3 bases; bases outside gene matches: 12. The CDR3 spells CASKTQGTGELYEQYF. In nucleotides, the CDR3 is TGTGCCAGTAAGACCCAAGGGACAGGGGAACTCTACGAGCAGTACTTC.

This chain connects TRBV5-3 to TRBJ1-6, with D perhaps matching TRBD1 (5 bases). TRBV5-3 is filed as an ORF, its function uncertain. The CDR3 has 14 residues. With 1 base removed from V and 18 bases from J, the gap between germline ends came to 20 bases. The CDR3 here is CARSLYSAGPHGHF. The CDR3 DNA sequence: TGTGCCAGAAGCTTGTACAGCGCAGGGCCCCACGGCCACTTT.

The chain has TRBV4-1 and TRBJ2-5; 8 bases align to TRBD1. The junction had 16 bases not matched to a gene; V was cut back by 3 bases and J by 4 bases. CDR3 length: 18 amino acids. Germline CDR1 is MGHRA and CDR2 is YSYEKL. The CDR3 bases are TGCGCCAGCAGCCATCCAATTCGACAGGGGAATTTACGAGAGACCCAGTACTTC. It yields the protein CASSHPIRQGNLRETQYF.

The chain combines TRBV5-1 with TRBJ2-7; 7 positions match TRBD1. J was trimmed by 2 bases and V by 0 bases; bases with no gene match: 5. The CDR3 has 15 amino acids. Looked up from germline, CDR1 is SGHRS and CDR2 is YFSETQ. CDR3 bases: TGCGCCAGCAGCTTGGCCGCCGGGACAGCCTACGAGCAGTACTTC. It encodes CASSLAAGTAYEQYF.

The chain combines TRBV5-8 with TRBJ1-5; the D gene is possibly TRBD1 (5 bases). CDR3 size: 15 residues. Germline V gene sequence: CDR1 SGHTS, CDR2 YDEGEE. V dropped 4 bases and J dropped 6 bases, with 17 bases sitting between them. DNA of the CDR3: TGTGCCAGCAGCGTGTGGGGCGATCGGAGTCAGCCCCAGCATTTT. Translated: CASSVWGDRSQPQHF.

The rearrangement uses TRBV9 and TRBJ2-7, with 7 bases that match TRBD2. With V trimmed by 2 bases and J by 0 bases, 14 bases remained unmatched. Germline-derived CDR1 and CDR2 are SGDLS and YYNGEE. The CDR3 runs 18 residues. This CDR3 reads CASSVVVGGGRSSYEQYF. The DNA of the CDR3 is TGTGCCAGCAGCGTCGTAGTTGGGGGGGGACGGAGCTCCTACGAGCAGTACTTC.

The chain combines TRBV15 with TRBJ2-7; possibly TRBD1 or TRBD2 for D (6 bases each). V dropped 5 bases and J dropped 4 bases, with 12 bases sitting between them. Germline values: CDR1 LNHNV, CDR2 YYDKDF (reference sequence). CDR3 length: 13 amino acids. In nucleotides, the CDR3 is TGTGCCACCAGCGGGAGGACAGATTACGAGCAGTACTTC. Translating it yields CATSGRTDYEQYF.

This clone was recorded once. V gene TRBV7-2 combines with J gene TRBJ2-5, with TRBD2 identical over 8 bases. The DNA end lines up better with TRBJ2-7; the J call may be wrong. Germline CDR1 is SGHTA and CDR2 is FQGNSA. The CDR3 is 14 residues long. CDR3 DNA: TGTGCCAGCAGCTTGGGACTAGGGGGCTACGAGCAGTACTTC. Encoded protein: CASSLGLGGYEQYF.

The genes are TRBV6-6 and TRBJ2-1; TRBD2 matches 7 bases. J was trimmed by 8 bases and V by 3 bases; bases with no gene match: 7. Germline loops: CDR1 MNHNY, CDR2 SVGAGI (reference sequence). This CDR3 has 14 amino acids. The CDR3 loop is CASSYGRETHEQFF. The CDR3 DNA sequence: TGTGCCAGCAGTTATGGGCGGGAGACCCATGAGCAGTTCTTC.

The V gene is TRBV29-1, the J gene TRBJ1-1, with 9 bases identical to TRBD1. Germline-derived CDR1 and CDR2 are SQVTM and ANQGSEA. The CDR3 runs 14 residues. Trimming at V came to 4 bases and at J to 1 base, leaving 4 bases not matched to a gene. CDR3 in DNA: TGCAGCGTTGGGTGGGACAGGGAGAACACTGAAGCTTTCTTT. It specifies CSVGWDRENTEAFF.

The J gene is TRBJ2-3, the V gene TRBV5-8, with TRBD1 matching 9 bases. Germline-derived CDR1 and CDR2 are SGHTS and YDEGEE. Unmatched junction bases numbered 3, after V lost 9 bases and J lost 1 base. This CDR3 is 13 amino acids long. The CDR3 region is CAIRDRGTDTQYF. CDR3 bases: TGTGCCATCAGGGACAGGGGCACAGATACGCAGTATTTT. Using reference TRBV5-8 and TRBJ2-3 for the parts outside the CDR3, the full variable domain is EAGVTQSPTHLIKTRGQQATLRCSPISGHTSVYWYQQALGLGLQFLLWYDEGEERNRGNFPPRFSGRQFPNYSSELNVNALELEDSALYLCAIRDRGTDTQYFGPGTRLTVL.